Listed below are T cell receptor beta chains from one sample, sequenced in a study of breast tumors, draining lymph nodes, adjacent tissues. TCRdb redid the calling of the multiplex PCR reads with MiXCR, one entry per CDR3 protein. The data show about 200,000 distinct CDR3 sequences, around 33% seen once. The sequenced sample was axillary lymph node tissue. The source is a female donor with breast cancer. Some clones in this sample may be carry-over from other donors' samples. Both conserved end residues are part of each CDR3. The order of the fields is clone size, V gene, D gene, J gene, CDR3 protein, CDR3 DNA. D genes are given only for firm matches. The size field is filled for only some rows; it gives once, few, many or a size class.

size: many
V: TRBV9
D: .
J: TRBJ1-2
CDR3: CASSVSRGENGYTF
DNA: TGTGCCAGCAGCGTAAGCAGGGGTGAGAATGGCTACACCTTC

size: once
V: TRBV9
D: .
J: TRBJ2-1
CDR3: CASSVGRNYNEQFF
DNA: TGTGCCAGCAGCGTAGGGAGGAACTACAATGAGCAGTTCTTC

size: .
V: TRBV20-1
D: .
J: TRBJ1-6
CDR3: CSARDWVNSPLHF
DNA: TGCAGTGCTAGAGATTGGGTCAATTCACCCCTCCACTTT

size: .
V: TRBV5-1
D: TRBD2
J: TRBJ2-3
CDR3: CASSKPGLAGGYNEQYF
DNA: TGCGCCAGCAGCAAACCGGGACTAGCGGGGGGGTACAATGAGCAGTATTTT

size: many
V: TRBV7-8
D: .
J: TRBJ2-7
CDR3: CASSLHGHEQYF
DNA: TGTGCCAGCAGCTTGCACGGACACGAGCAGTACTTC

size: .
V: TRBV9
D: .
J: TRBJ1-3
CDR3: CASSVSPKEGLGTTIYF
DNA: TGTGCCAGCAGCGTATCACCGAAGGAGGGGCTTGGAACCACCATATATTTT

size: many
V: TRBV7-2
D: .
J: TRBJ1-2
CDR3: CASSGYSLYGYTF
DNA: TGTGCCAGCAGCGGCTACAGCCTCTATGGCTACACCTTC

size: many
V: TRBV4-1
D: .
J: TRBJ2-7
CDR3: CASSQGPGPSYEQYF
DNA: TGCGCCAGCAGCCAAGGACCGGGACCCTCCTACGAGCAGTACTTC

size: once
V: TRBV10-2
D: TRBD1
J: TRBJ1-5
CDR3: CASSATGQINQPQHF
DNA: TGCGCCAGCAGTGCCACGGGACAGATCAATCAGCCCCAGCATTTT

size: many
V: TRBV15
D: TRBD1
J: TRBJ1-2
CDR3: CATSAHDRGRWDGYTF
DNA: TGTGCCACCAGCGCACATGACAGGGGGCGCTGGGATGGCTACACCTTC

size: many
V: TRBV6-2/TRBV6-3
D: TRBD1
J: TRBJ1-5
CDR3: CASSPFRTGYQPQHF
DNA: TGTGCCAGCAGTCCATTTCGGACAGGGTATCAGCCCCAGCATTTT

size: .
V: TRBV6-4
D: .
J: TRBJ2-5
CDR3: CATQWWGNQPQYF
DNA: TGTGCCACCCAGTGGTGGGGGAATCAGCCCCAGTACTTC

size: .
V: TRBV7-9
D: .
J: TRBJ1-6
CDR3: CASSLGGSAYNSPLHF
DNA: TGTGCCAGCAGCTTAGGGGGTTCCGCCTATAATTCACCCCTCCACTTT

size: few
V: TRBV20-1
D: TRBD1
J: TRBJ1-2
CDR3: CSATHILLSGGLYGYTF
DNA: TGCAGTGCTACGCACATCCTTCTTTCAGGGGGCCTCTATGGCTACACCTTC

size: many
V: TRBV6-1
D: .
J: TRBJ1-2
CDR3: CASSDFVYGYTF
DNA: TGTGCCAGCAGTGACTTTGTTTATGGCTACACCTTC

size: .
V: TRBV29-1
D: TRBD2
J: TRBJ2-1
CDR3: CSVVYYLADYNEQFF
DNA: TGCAGCGTTGTTTACTACCTAGCGGATTACAATGAGCAGTTCTTC

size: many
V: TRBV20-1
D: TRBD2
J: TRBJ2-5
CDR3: CSALAGVRETQYF
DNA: TGCAGTGCTCTAGCGGGAGTGCGGGAGACCCAGTACTTC

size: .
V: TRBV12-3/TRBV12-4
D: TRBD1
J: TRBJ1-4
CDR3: CASSRDRATEKLFF
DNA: TGTGCCAGCAGTCGGGACAGGGCGACTGAAAAACTGTTTTTT

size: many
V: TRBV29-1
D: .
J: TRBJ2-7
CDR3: CSVVATYEQYF
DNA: TGCAGCGTTGTGGCTACCTACGAGCAGTACTTC

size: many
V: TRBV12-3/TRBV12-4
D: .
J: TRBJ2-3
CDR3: CASSLVEGLGTDTQYF
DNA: TGTGCCAGCAGTTTAGTGGAGGGATTAGGGACAGATACGCAGTATTTT

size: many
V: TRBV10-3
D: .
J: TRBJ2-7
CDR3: CAISYGLAAYEQYF
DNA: TGTGCCATCAGCTACGGTCTAGCTGCCTACGAGCAGTACTTC

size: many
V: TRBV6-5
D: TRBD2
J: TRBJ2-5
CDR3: CASSYFTSGRDETQYF
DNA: TGTGCCAGCAGTTACTTTACTAGCGGGAGGGATGAGACCCAGTACTTC

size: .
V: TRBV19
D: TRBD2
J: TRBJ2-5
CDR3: CASGPGLAGEETQHF
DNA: TGTGCCAGTGGACCGGGACTAGCGGGAGAAGAGACCCAGCACTTC

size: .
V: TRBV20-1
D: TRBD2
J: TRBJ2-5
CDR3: CSANSGTSGGARETQYF
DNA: TGCAGTGCTAATTCCGGGACTAGCGGGGGGGCCCGAGAGACCCAGTACTTC

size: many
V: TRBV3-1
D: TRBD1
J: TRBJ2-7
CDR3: CASSHPGGEQYF
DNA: TGTGCCAGCAGCCATCCAGGGGGCGAGCAGTACTTC

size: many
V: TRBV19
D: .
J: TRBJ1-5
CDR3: CASSILGGGGQPQHF
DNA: TGTGCCAGTAGTATTCTCGGGGGGGGCGGTCAGCCCCAGCATTTT

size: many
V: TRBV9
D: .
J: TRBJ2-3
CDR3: CASSASPSEGWSDTQYF
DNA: TGTGCCAGCAGCGCCTCCCCTTCGGAGGGGTGGTCTGATACGCAGTATTTT

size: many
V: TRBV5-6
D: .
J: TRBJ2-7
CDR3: CASSLVKNVSLGEQYF
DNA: TGTGCCAGCAGCTTGGTGAAAAATGTCAGCCTGGGGGAGCAGTACTTC

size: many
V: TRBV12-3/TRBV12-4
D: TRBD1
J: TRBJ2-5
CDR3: CASQGQLGQETQYF
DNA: TGTGCCAGCCAGGGACAGTTAGGACAAGAGACCCAGTACTTC

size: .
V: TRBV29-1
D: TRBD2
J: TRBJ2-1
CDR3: CSLVSGGLYEQFF
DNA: TGCAGCTTGGTTAGCGGGGGATTGTATGAGCAGTTCTTC

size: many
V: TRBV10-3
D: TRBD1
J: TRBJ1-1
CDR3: CAIGRQGVPEAFF
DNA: TGTGCCATCGGTAGACAGGGGGTACCTGAAGCTTTCTTT

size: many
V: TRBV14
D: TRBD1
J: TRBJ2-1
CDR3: CASSHRTGGGRNEQFF
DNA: TGTGCCAGCAGCCACCGTACAGGGGGTGGTCGCAATGAGCAGTTCTTC

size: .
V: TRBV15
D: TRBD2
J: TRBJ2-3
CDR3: CATSRRPGLVSDTQYF
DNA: TGTGCCACCAGCAGACGCCCGGGACTAGTATCAGATACGCAGTATTTT

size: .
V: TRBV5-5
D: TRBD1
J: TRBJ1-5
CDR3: CASSPGTVWQPRPQHF
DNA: TGTGCCAGCAGCCCAGGGACAGTATGGCAGCCACGGCCCCAGCATTTT

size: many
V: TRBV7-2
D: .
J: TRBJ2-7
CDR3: CASSPRPGHLYEQYF
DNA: TGTGCCAGCAGCCCCCGGCCGGGACACCTCTACGAGCAGTACTTC

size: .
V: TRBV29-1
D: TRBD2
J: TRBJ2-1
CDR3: CSAPGTSGTDEQFF
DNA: TGCAGCGCACCCGGGACTAGCGGGACTGATGAGCAGTTCTTC

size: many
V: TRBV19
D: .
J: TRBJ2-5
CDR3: CASSSGYQETQYF
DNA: TGTGCCAGTAGTAGCGGGTACCAAGAGACCCAGTACTTC

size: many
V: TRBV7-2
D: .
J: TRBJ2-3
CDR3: CASSSNGVLLTDTQYF
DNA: TGTGCCAGCAGCTCTAATGGCGTCCTTTTGACAGATACGCAGTATTTT

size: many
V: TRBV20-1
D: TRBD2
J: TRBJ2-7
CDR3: CSASLAGDTYEQYF
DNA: TGCAGTGCTAGCTTAGCGGGAGATACCTACGAGCAGTACTTC

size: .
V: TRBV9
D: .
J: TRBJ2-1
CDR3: CASSGGGGWGADEQFF
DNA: TGTGCCAGCAGTGGGGGGGGGGGTTGGGGGGCCGACGAGCAGTTCTTC

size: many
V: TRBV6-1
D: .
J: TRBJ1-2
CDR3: CASRPPRYGYTF
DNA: TGTGCCAGCAGACCCCCTCGTTATGGCTACACCTTC

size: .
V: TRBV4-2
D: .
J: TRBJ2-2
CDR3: CASSSRRENTGELFF
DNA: TGTGCCAGCAGCTCACGCCGGGAGAACACCGGGGAGCTGTTTTTT

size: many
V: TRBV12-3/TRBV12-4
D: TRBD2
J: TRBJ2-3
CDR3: CASSRSGGIDTQYF
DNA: TGTGCCAGCAGTCGTAGCGGGGGAATAGATACGCAGTATTTT

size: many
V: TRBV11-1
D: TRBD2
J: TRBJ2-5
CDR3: CASSFFHTGGRFQETQYF
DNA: TGTGCCAGCAGCTTTTTTCATACGGGAGGAAGATTCCAAGAGACCCAGTACTTC

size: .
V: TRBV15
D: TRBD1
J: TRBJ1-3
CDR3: CATSRASGDSSGNTIYF
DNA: TGTGCCACCAGCAGAGCTTCAGGGGACAGCTCTGGAAACACCATATATTTT

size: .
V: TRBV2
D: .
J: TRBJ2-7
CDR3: CASGVRGVSSEQYF
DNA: TGTGCCAGCGGGGTCAGGGGGGTCTCCTCCGAGCAGTACTTC

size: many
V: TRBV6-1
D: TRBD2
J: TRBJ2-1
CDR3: CASSGTSGAYNEQFF
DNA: TGTGCCAGCAGTGGGACTAGCGGGGCCTACAATGAGCAGTTCTTC